The 25 T cell receptor beta chains below were found in one sample sequenced in a study of cytomegalovirus exposure and HLA in healthy donors. A multiplex PCR was run with 60 Vbeta primers and 13 Jbeta primers. Assay: immunoSEQ multiplex PCR; the TCRdb copy retains only in-frame clones and omits some. The sample table includes 60,000 to 65,000 clones. Sequencing was carried out using PBMCs. Receptor source: a woman aged 18-30 years in good health and CMV-seronegative.

V usage is TRBV10-3 and J usage is TRBJ2-3; 16 nucleotides agree with TRBD2. After removal of 8 bases from V and 5 bases from J, the junction contained 4 bases not matched to a gene. The CDR3 has 15 amino acids. Germline CDR1 and CDR2: ENHRY and SYGVKD. CDR3 sequence: CAIEGTSGGVDTQYF. The CDR3, as DNA: TGTGCCATCGAAGGGACTAGCGGGGGGGTAGATACGCAGTATTTT.

The chain employs TRBV4-1 and TRBJ1-1; TRBD1 agrees at 8 bases. Looked up from germline, CDR1 is MGHRA and CDR2 is YSYEKL. This CDR3 has 14 amino acids. V gave up 1 base and J gave up 4 bases; unmatched junction bases: 2. The CDR3 region has the DNA TGCGCCAGCAGCCAAGCTACAGGGGGCACTGAAGCTTTCTTT. This sequence encodes CASSQATGGTEAFF.

The chain couples TRBV7-3 to TRBJ1-5, with a weak D call TRBD1 (5 bases). V was cut by 0 bases and J by 1 base, with 10 bases left in between. CDR3 length equals 16 residues. Germline loops: CDR1 SGHTA, CDR2 FQGTGA. This chain's CDR3 is CASSLTGRGSNQPQHF. Here the CDR3 DNA reads TGTGCCAGCAGCTTAACGGGAAGGGGAAGCAATCAGCCCCAGCATTTT. The variable domain in full, with the rest retrieved from reference TRBV7-3 and TRBJ1-5, is GAGVSQTPSNKVTEKGKYVELRCDPISGHTALYWYRQSLGQGPEFLIYFQGTGAADDSGLPNDRFFAVRPEGSVSTLKIQRTERGDSAVYLCASSLTGRGSNQPQHFGDGTRLSIL.

The V and J genes are TRBV18 and TRBJ2-5, with D possibly being TRBD1 (6 bases). From germline, CDR1 is KGHSH and CDR2 LQKENI. Trimming shortened V by 2 bases and J by 3 bases, and 10 bases separated the two germline ends. The CDR3 totals 14 residues. CDR3 amino acids: CASSPYRTEETQYF. In nucleotides, the CDR3 is TGTGCCAGCTCACCATATAGGACAGAAGAGACCCAGTACTTC.

This sequence joins TRBV5-4 and TRBJ2-1; the match to TRBD1 covers 12 bases. Germline loops: CDR1 SGHNT, CDR2 YYREEE (reference sequence). J gave up 7 bases and V 4 bases, and 6 bases lay outside the gene matches. CDR3 length equals 15 residues. CDR3 DNA sequence: TGTGCCAGCAGCGGGGGACAGGGGGCGTTGAATGAGCAGTTCTTC. It encodes CASSGGQGALNEQFF.

The V call is TRBV5-1, the J call TRBJ2-7; 7 nucleotides line up with TRBD1. Unmatched junction bases numbered 10, after V lost 4 bases and J lost 0 bases. The CDR3 has 16 residues. Per germline, CDR1 SGHRS and CDR2 YFSETQ. The CDR3 region has the DNA TGCGCCAGCAGCCCCCAGGGGGTGGTGGCCTCCTACGAGCAGTACTTC. Translation: CASSPQGVVASYEQYF.

In DNA, the CDR3 is TGTGCCTGGAGGGGGACAGGGGGCTTCGAAAACTCCTACGAGCAGTACTTC. This translates into CAWRGTGGFENSYEQYF. The chain is built from TRBV30 and TRBJ2-7, with TRBD1 matching over 12 bases. Per the germline V gene, CDR1 is GTSNPN and CDR2 is SVGIG (reference sequence). This CDR3 region has 17 residues. Losses at the gene ends were 3 bases for V and 0 bases for J; bases not matched to a gene: 9.

The chain is built from TRBV10-3 and TRBJ1-2; D perhaps matches TRBD1 (6 bases). V lost 3 bases and J lost 8, with 22 bases in between. The CDR3 is 16 residues long. Germline V lookup: CDR1 ENHRY, CDR2 SYGVKD. CDR3 sequence reads: CAISEQVGASGRGYTF. CDR3 bases: TGTGCCATCAGTGAACAGGTGGGGGCCTCGGGAAGGGGCTACACCTTC.

J is TRBJ2-2 and V is TRBV18; 7 nucleotides match TRBD2. This CDR3 comprises 15 residues. The V gene's germline CDR1 is KGHSH and CDR2 LQKENI. V lost 1 base and J lost 7; bases outside the gene matches: 6. The CDR3 nucleotides are TGTGCCAGCTCACCACGCGGGAGTGTTAACGGGGAGCTGTTTTTT. This sequence encodes CASSPRGSVNGELFF.

The chain combines TRBV4-1 with TRBJ2-7; 8 positions match TRBD1. CDR1 is MGHRA, CDR2 YSYEKL, per germline. V gave up 4 bases and J gave up 7 bases; unmatched junction bases: 6. This CDR3 is built from 13 residues. The CDR3 is CASSLPTGEEQYF. Here the CDR3 DNA reads TGCGCCAGCAGCCTGCCGACAGGGGAGGAGCAGTACTTC.

The J gene is TRBJ1-2, the V gene TRBV5-1; TRBD1 is a possible D gene (6 bases). This CDR3 contains 13 residues. The germline gives CDR1 SGHRS, CDR2 YFSETQ. Trimming cost V 5 bases and J 8 bases, with 16 bases left between them. This CDR3 reads CASRTYQGQGYTF. CDR3 in DNA: TGCGCCAGCAGAACCTACCAGGGGCAGGGCTACACCTTC. Drawing the rest from reference TRBV5-1 and TRBJ1-2, the complete variable domain is KAGVTQTPRYLIKTRGQQVTLSCSPISGHRSVSWYQQTPGQGLQFLFEYFSETQRNKGNFPGRFSGRQFSNSRSEMNVSTLELGDSALYLCASRTYQGQGYTFGSGTRLTVV.

This chain uses TRBV19 with TRBJ1-1; 8 positions agree with TRBD1. Germline trimming cut 4 bases from V and 1 base from J; bases unmatched to any gene: 8. This CDR3 is 16 amino acids long. Germline CDR1 reads LNHDA; CDR2 reads SQIVND (reference sequence). The CDR3 coding sequence is TGTGCCAGTAGTACTCCGACAGGGGCTAGGAACACTGAAGCTTTCTTT. This translates into CASSTPTGARNTEAFF.

The V and J genes are TRBV2 and TRBJ1-5, with D uncertain. Germline CDR1 SNHLY, CDR2 FYNNEI. V lost 6 bases and J lost 5, with 14 bases in between. The CDR3 is made up of 14 amino acids. The CDR3: CASSADERYQPQHF. For the CDR3, the DNA is TGTGCCAGCAGCGCCGACGAGAGGTATCAGCCCCAGCATTTT.

The chain has TRBV30 and TRBJ2-7; a weak D match, TRBD2 (6 bases). This CDR3 spans 14 amino acids. Germline lookup yields CDR1 GTSNPN and CDR2 SVGIG (reference sequence). V was clipped by 4 bases and J by 9 bases, with 22 bases between them. CDR3 loop: CAWNPVAAATGQYF. The CDR3 region has the DNA TGTGCCTGGAATCCCGTAGCGGCCGCAACGGGGCAGTACTTC.

V gene TRBV9 combines with J gene TRBJ2-2; 14 nucleotides line up with TRBD2. Germline V gene data show CDR1 as SGDLS and CDR2 as YYNGEE. CDR3 length: 19 residues. Trimming took 1 base from V and 2 from J; bases not matched to a gene: 7. The CDR3 sequence: CASSVSTGLAGVNTGELFF. CDR3 in DNA: TGTGCCAGCAGCGTATCTACGGGACTAGCGGGAGTTAACACCGGGGAGCTGTTTTTT. The full variable domain, with the rest looked up from reference TRBV9 and TRBJ2-2, is DSGVTQTPKHLITATGQRVTLRCSPRSGDLSVYWYQQSLDQGLQFLIQYYNGEERAKGNILERFSAQQFPDLHSELNLSSLELGDSALYFCASSVSTGLAGVNTGELFFGEGSRLTVL.

The V call is TRBV2, the J call TRBJ2-5; TRBD2 matches 10 bases. This CDR3 comprises 14 residues. Germline V gene data show CDR1 as SNHLY and CDR2 as FYNNEI. J lost 5 bases, V lost 5 bases, and 5 bases had no gene match. CDR3 protein: CASSPGLAAETQYF. The CDR3 region has the DNA TGTGCCAGCAGTCCCGGACTAGCGGCGGAGACCCAGTACTTC.

The V gene is TRBV18, the J gene TRBJ2-5; maybe TRBD1 (5 bases). Trimming removed 2 bases from V and 3 bases from J, with 19 bases in between. Germline V gives CDR1 KGHSH, CDR2 LQKENI. The CDR3 is 17 residues long. The CDR3: CASSPSLFQADKETQYF. The CDR3 DNA reads as TGTGCCAGCTCACCATCTCTGTTTCAGGCGGACAAAGAGACCCAGTACTTC.

The J gene is TRBJ2-3, the V gene TRBV5-4; 14 bases match TRBD2. The CDR3 contains 15 residues. The trim removed 3 bases at V and 10 bases at J, leaving 7 bases unmatched. Germline CDR1 and CDR2: SGHNT and YYREEE (reference sequence). The DNA of the CDR3 is TGTGCCAGCAGCTCCCGACTAGCGGGAGGGAGGGCGCAGTATTTT. This encodes CASSSRLAGGRAQYF.

The V call is TRBV7-6, the J call TRBJ1-1; D might be TRBD1 (5 bases). This CDR3 spans 14 amino acids. V lost 3 bases and J 1 base, leaving 9 bases between the germline ends. Germline V lookup: CDR1 SGHVS, CDR2 FNYEAQ. CDR3 protein: CASSLGTGNTEAFF. CDR3 in DNA: TGTGCCAGCAGCTTGGGAACAGGGAACACTGAAGCTTTCTTT.

The J gene is TRBJ2-5, the V gene TRBV2; D is possibly TRBD1 (6 bases). Trimming left V 10 bases short and J 2 bases short, with 20 bases between. The CDR3 covers 15 residues. CDR1 SNHLY and CDR2 FYNNEI come from the germline V gene. CDR3 sequence: CATLPAGAGQETQYF. The CDR3 DNA is TGTGCCACCCTCCCCGCAGGGGCTGGACAAGAGACCCAGTACTTC.

This rearrangement joins TRBV9 to TRBJ1-1, with 8 bases aligning to TRBD1. Losses at the gene ends were 4 bases for V and 5 bases for J; bases not matched to a gene: 10. The CDR3 has 15 residues. The germline gives CDR1 SGDLS, CDR2 YYNGEE. The CDR3 bases are TGTGCCAGCAGCACATCCGGGACAGGAGGGACTGAAGCTTTCTTT. Residues: CASSTSGTGGTEAFF.

The chain is built from TRBV19 and TRBJ2-1; D ambiguous. Deletions cut 3 bases from V and 6 bases from J, with 9 bases between. The CDR3 spans 13 residues. The germline V gene has CDR1 LNHDA and CDR2 SQIVND (reference sequence). The CDR3 sequence: CASSIQRLNEQFF. In DNA form, the CDR3 reads TGTGCCAGTAGTATCCAGAGGCTCAATGAGCAGTTCTTC.

The chain uses TRBV6-1 and TRBJ2-1, with D possibly TRBD1 on 5 matching bases. V dropped 3 bases and J dropped 5 bases, with 8 bases sitting between them. Per germline, CDR1 MNHNS and CDR2 SASEGT. CDR3 length equals 13 residues. Written as DNA, the CDR3 is TGTGCCAGCAGTGATAAGGACAACAATGAGCAGTTCTTC. Encoded protein: CASSDKDNNEQFF.

The chain employs TRBV20-1 and TRBJ1-1; D is unresolved. CDR3 size: 11 residues. Trimming removed 4 bases at V and 8 bases at J, with 11 bases between. CDR1 and CDR2 from the germline V gene are DFQATT and SNEGSKA (reference sequence). The CDR3 loop is CSATIVAEAFF. In DNA, the CDR3 is TGCAGTGCTACCATCGTGGCAGAAGCTTTCTTT.

The chain links TRBV5-5 to TRBJ2-5; D possibly corresponds to TRBD2 (6 bases). This CDR3 is built from 14 residues. Germline V CDR1 and CDR2: SGHKS, YYEKEE (reference sequence). The V end lost 0 bases, the J end lost 5 bases, and 11 bases lay between the germline ends. CDR3: CASSLVGGAETQYF. CDR3 nucleotides: TGTGCCAGCAGCTTGGTCGGCGGGGCGGAGACCCAGTACTTC. Variable domain in full (rest from reference TRBV5-5 and TRBJ2-5): DAGVTQSPTHLIKTRGQQVTLRCSPISGHKSVSWYQQVLGQGPQFIFQYYEKEERGRGNFPDRFSARQFPNYSSELNVNALLLGDSALYLCASSLVGGAETQYFGPGTRLLVL.